Each of the 10 T cell receptor beta chains below was sequenced from the same sample in a study of blood T cell repertoires in COVID-19 (dated by TCRdb to 2018 to 2021). Library creation used the immunoSEQ multiplex PCR assay. As stored in TCRdb, this immuneACCESS dataset retains in-frame rearrangements with V and J assigned. A fraction of the clones does not appear; measured against another copy, unresolved V genes explain less than half of the discrepancy, and the remainder lacks a known reason. The sample data list tens of thousands of clones, and 85% of these were observed just once. The ten largest clones take up about 25% of the sample. What was sequenced was peripheral blood. These receptors came from a human donor in a cohort sampled during active COVID-19.

The gene calls are TRBV4-3 and TRBJ2-7; D is unresolved. Trimming took 0 bases from V and 3 from J, leaving 9 bases between them. CDR3 length equals 14 residues. Germline V CDR1 and CDR2: LGHNA, YSLEER. CDR3 amino acids: CASSQDLGDYEQYF. The CDR3 DNA is TGCGCCAGCAGCCAAGATCTTGGAGACTACGAGCAGTACTTC.

The gene calls are TRBV4-1 and TRBJ2-1, with TRBD2 matching over 7 bases. The CDR3 loop spans 15 amino acids. CDR1 MGHRA and CDR2 YSYEKL come from the germline V gene. V lost 1 base, J lost 6 bases, and 6 bases stayed unmatched. The CDR3 loop is CASSQGTRGRNEQFF. The CDR3 nucleotides read TGCGCCAGCAGCCAAGGGACTAGGGGACGCAATGAGCAGTTCTTC.

The chain uses TRBV7-6 and TRBJ1-2; 8 positions match TRBD1. The CDR3 covers 13 residues. The J segment lost 8 bases and the V segment lost 10 bases, leaving 12 bases of the junction unmatched. Germline CDR1 SGHVS, CDR2 FNYEAQ. CDR3 sequence reads: CATSFQGARGYTF. As DNA, the CDR3 is TGTGCCACCTCCTTTCAGGGGGCGCGGGGCTACACCTTC.

The rearrangement joins TRBV30 to TRBJ1-4, with D possibly being TRBD1 (5 bases). The V gene's germline CDR1 is GTSNPN and CDR2 SVGIG (reference sequence). Trimming removed 2 bases at V and 8 bases at J, with 15 bases between. The CDR3 has 14 amino acids. The CDR3 loop is CAWSIGVGGEKLFF. The CDR3 bases are TGTGCCTGGAGTATAGGGGTCGGAGGGGAAAAACTGTTTTTT. The full variable domain, its missing parts supplied by reference TRBV30 and TRBJ1-4, is SQTIHQWPATLVQPVGSPLSLECTVEGTSNPNLYWYRQAAGRGLQLLFYSVGIGQISSEVPQNLSASRPQDRQFILSSKKLLLSDSGFYLCAWSIGVGGEKLFFGSGTQLSVL.

V is TRBV7-2 and J is TRBJ1-6; D remains ambiguous. Trimming took 0 bases from V and 10 from J, leaving 16 bases between them. CDR3 size: 16 residues. Germline values: CDR1 SGHTA, CDR2 FQGNSA. CDR3 sequence reads: CASSLATILRGSPLHF. Here the CDR3 DNA reads TGTGCCAGCAGCTTAGCGACTATATTGAGAGGGTCACCCCTCCACTTT. The full variable domain, in which reference TRBV7-2 and TRBJ1-6 provide the parts outside the CDR3, is GAGVSQSPSNKVTEKGKDVELRCDPISGHTALYWYRQSLGQGLEFLIYFQGNSAPDKSGLPSDRFSAERTGGSVSTLTIQRTQQEDSAVYLCASSLATILRGSPLHFGNGTRLTVT.

The chain carries TRBV18 and TRBJ1-1; D is uncertain. Deletions cut 1 base from V and 5 bases from J, with 5 bases between. Germline assignment: CDR1 KGHSH and CDR2 LQKENI. This CDR3 is 12 amino acids long. The CDR3 protein is CASSPRRTEAFF. In DNA, the CDR3 is TGTGCCAGCTCACCACGGAGGACTGAAGCTTTCTTT.

The chain has TRBV27 and TRBJ2-2; the match to TRBD1 covers 10 bases. From germline, CDR1 is MNHEY and CDR2 SMNVEV (reference sequence). This CDR3 is built from 17 residues. V lost 6 bases, J lost 5 bases, and 12 bases stayed unmatched. The CDR3 region has the DNA TGTGCCAGCAGCCGAGACAGACAGGGGGCGCGGACCGGGGAGCTGTTTTTT. It encodes CASSRDRQGARTGELFF.

This sequence joins TRBV9 and TRBJ1-6, with 8 positions matching TRBD1. The CDR3 consists of 15 residues. J was trimmed by 7 bases and V by 1 base; bases with no gene match: 4. Looked up from germline, CDR1 is SGDLS and CDR2 is YYNGEE. CDR3 loop: CASSVTGGKNSPLHF. Written as DNA, the CDR3 is TGTGCCAGCAGCGTAACAGGGGGTAAAAATTCACCCCTCCACTTT.

V is TRBV28 and J is TRBJ1-5; TRBD1 matches 9 bases. Germline loops: CDR1 MDHEN, CDR2 SYDVKM. V lost 2 bases to trimming and J lost 5 bases; unmatched junction nucleotides: 10. The CDR3 runs 17 residues. CDR3 residues: CASSLLGQGGRDQPQHF. CDR3 in DNA: TGTGCCAGCAGTTTACTGGGACAGGGTGGGAGGGATCAGCCCCAGCATTTT.

This clone has only one observation. This chain uses TRBV4-3 with TRBJ2-1, with 9 bases identical to TRBD2. The V gene's germline CDR1 is LGHNA and CDR2 YSLEER. J was trimmed by 7 bases and V by 0 bases; bases with no gene match: 4. This CDR3 is built from 15 residues. This chain's CDR3 is CASSQDSAGGNEQFF. Written as DNA, the CDR3 is TGCGCCAGCAGCCAAGATAGCGCGGGGGGGAATGAGCAGTTCTTC.